The next 27 T cell receptor beta chains were all read from a single sample in a study of shared clonotypes between healthy human individuals. Naive CD8 cells lacked CD45RO, underwent positive selection for CCR7 and left out terminally differentiated effector memory CD45RA+ cells. Sequenced by immunoSEQ multiplex PCR; TCRdb stores in-frame clones only, minus some. The data show about 2 million clones, 85% to 95% seen once. The sample consisted of naive CD8+ T cells sorted from blood. The receptors were gathered from a man aged 18 to 30 in good health.

The chain uses TRBV4-3 and TRBJ1-1, with a possible D match to TRBD1 (5 bases). This CDR3 comprises 16 residues. V was trimmed by 0 bases and J by 3 bases, leaving 14 bases between them. Per germline, CDR1 LGHNA and CDR2 YSLEER. CDR3 region: CASSQDRDLVYTEAFF. The DNA of the CDR3 is TGCGCCAGCAGCCAAGATCGGGACCTGGTGTACACTGAAGCTTTCTTT.

The chain uses TRBV15 and TRBJ1-1; D is possibly TRBD1 (6 bases). Germline-derived CDR1 and CDR2 are LNHNV and YYDKDF (reference sequence). The CDR3 sequence is 13 residues long. Trimming shortened V by 5 bases and J by 7 bases, and 14 bases separated the two germline ends. CDR3 in DNA: TGTGCCACCAGCGCTCCAGGGGATGGTGAAGCTTTCTTT. As protein: CATSAPGDGEAFF.

This chain's CDR3 is CASSLTPVYEQYF. CDR3 sequence (DNA): TGTGCCAGCAGCTTAACCCCCGTCTACGAGCAGTACTTC. V and J are TRBV7-6 and TRBJ2-7; no definite D call. Trimming left V 2 bases short and J 3 bases short, with 8 bases between. CDR1 is SGHVS, CDR2 FNYEAQ, per germline. The CDR3 runs to 13 residues.

This chain connects TRBV6-6 to TRBJ2-3; D is unclear. Deletions cut 3 bases from V and 4 bases from J, with 11 bases between. This CDR3 contains 14 residues. Germline CDR1 reads MNHNY; CDR2 reads SVGAGI (reference sequence). As DNA, the CDR3 is TGTGCCAGCAGTTATCGACTCCAGGCAGATACGCAGTATTTT. Translating it yields CASSYRLQADTQYF.

This chain uses TRBV2 with TRBJ2-1, with TRBD2 matching 8 bases. Trimming removed 3 bases from V and 3 bases from J; junction bases left unmatched: 7. From germline, CDR1 is SNHLY and CDR2 FYNNEI. The CDR3 length is 16 residues. In DNA form, the CDR3 reads TGTGCCAGCAGTGATGGACTAGCACTGGACTACAATGAGCAGTTCTTC. Its protein product is CASSDGLALDYNEQFF.

The rearrangement links TRBV2 to TRBJ2-7; possible D gene TRBD1, 6 bases. V gave up 2 bases and J gave up 0 bases, with 23 bases separating them. This CDR3 is 19 amino acids long. Germline V CDR1 and CDR2: SNHLY, FYNNEI. CDR3 amino acids: CASSELQIPRGYSSYEQYF. CDR3 nucleotide sequence: TGTGCCAGCAGTGAACTCCAGATACCAAGGGGGTACAGCTCCTACGAGCAGTACTTC.

To note about this clone: The sample carries other DNA sequences with the same CDR3. This sequence joins TRBV14 and TRBJ2-7; no firm D call. CDR3 length equals 12 residues. V shed 3 bases and J shed 4 bases, with 7 bases lying between them. CDR1 and CDR2 from the germline V gene are SGHDN and FVKESK. The CDR3 here is CASSQALYEQYF. In nucleotides, the CDR3 is TGTGCCAGCAGCCAGGCTCTTTACGAGCAGTACTTC.

The chain is built from TRBV7-9 and TRBJ2-3; TRBD2 is a possible D gene (6 bases). There are 13 residues in the CDR3. Germline lookup yields CDR1 SEHNR and CDR2 FQNEAQ (reference sequence). Trimming left V 6 bases short and J 0 bases short, with 7 bases between. The CDR3 DNA sequence: TGTGCCAGCAGGCGGGGTAGCACAGATACGCAGTATTTT. The encoded protein is CASRRGSTDTQYF.

Regarding this clone: Other DNA sequences in this sample translate to the same CDR3. The rearrangement links TRBV9 to TRBJ2-2, with a possible D match to TRBD2 (5 bases). This CDR3 spans 14 amino acids. Germline V gives CDR1 SGDLS, CDR2 YYNGEE. V lost 0 bases to trimming and J lost 3 bases, with 6 bases between them. The CDR3 coding sequence is TGTGCCAGCAGCGTAGCCGGGGACACCGGGGAGCTGTTTTTT. It translates to CASSVAGDTGELFF.

Turning to this clone: The sample carries other DNA sequences with the same CDR3. The chain has TRBV7-9 and TRBJ2-1; TRBD2 agrees at 8 bases. Germline V lookup: CDR1 SEHNR, CDR2 FQNEAQ (reference sequence). CDR3 length: 15 residues. The trim removed 0 bases at V and 7 bases at J, leaving 5 bases unmatched. CDR3 loop: CASSLASGGRNEQFF. The CDR3 bases are TGTGCCAGCAGCTTAGCCAGCGGGGGTAGAAATGAGCAGTTCTTC. Full variable domain (missing parts from reference TRBV7-9 and TRBJ2-1): DTGVSQNPRHKITKRGQNVTFRCDPISEHNRLYWYRQTLGQGPEFLTYFQNEAQLEKSRLLSDRFSAERPKGSFSTLEIQRTEQGDSAMYLCASSLASGGRNEQFFGPGTRLTVL.

This chain connects TRBV30 to TRBJ2-7; TRBD2 matches 7 bases. Germline V gene lookup returns CDR1 GTSNPN and CDR2 SVGIG (reference sequence). This CDR3 is built from 13 residues. V lost 2 bases and J lost 5; bases outside the gene matches: 6. CDR3: CAWSPPGGNEQYF. The CDR3 nucleotides are TGTGCCTGGAGTCCCCCGGGGGGAAACGAGCAGTACTTC.

The genes are TRBV6-1 and TRBJ2-2; D not resolved. V lost 0 bases, J lost 7 bases, and 9 bases lay in between. Germline-derived CDR1 and CDR2 are MNHNS and SASEGT. CDR3 length: 14 amino acids. For the CDR3, the DNA is TGTGCCAGCAGTGAAGCGGAAGGGAACGGGGAGCTGTTTTTT. It codes for CASSEAEGNGELFF.

V gene TRBV4-1 combines with J gene TRBJ2-7; 7 nucleotides agree with TRBD2. Germline CDR1 MGHRA, CDR2 YSYEKL. Losses at the gene ends were 5 bases for V and 4 bases for J; bases not matched to a gene: 2. CDR3 size: 12 residues. The CDR3 here is CASSEGGYEQYF. CDR3 nucleotides: TGCGCCAGCAGCGAGGGAGGGTACGAGCAGTACTTC.

The chain joins TRBV6-5 to TRBJ2-5; TRBD2 is a possible D gene (6 bases). Germline CDR1 is MNHEY and CDR2 is SVGAGI. V was shortened by 8 bases and J by 2 bases, with 15 bases between the two germline ends. The CDR3 covers 14 residues. The CDR3 nucleotides read TGTGCCAGCGCGTCGGTAGCGGAACAAGAGACCCAGTACTTC. This encodes CASASVAEQETQYF.

The chain employs TRBV13 and TRBJ2-2; 7 nucleotides match TRBD1. Per the germline V gene, CDR1 is PRHDT and CDR2 is FYEKMQ (reference sequence). This CDR3 has 17 residues. V was clipped by 0 bases and J by 3 bases; unmatched bases: 7. CDR3 DNA sequence: TGTGCCAGCAGCTTAGGCCCCGGGACAGCGTACACCGGGGAGCTGTTTTTT. This sequence encodes CASSLGPGTAYTGELFF.

The chain employs TRBV27 and TRBJ2-7, with TRBD1 matching over 7 bases. The J segment lost 5 bases and the V segment lost 5 bases, leaving 3 bases of the junction unmatched. Germline CDR1 is MNHEY and CDR2 is SMNVEV (reference sequence). CDR3 size: 12 residues. DNA of the CDR3: TGTGCCAGCAGTGCGACAGGGAACGAGCAGTACTTC. The encoded protein is CASSATGNEQYF.

The chain joins TRBV4-1 to TRBJ2-7; TRBD2 matches 7 bases. The CDR3 has 14 residues. V dropped 5 bases and J dropped 2; count of bases not matched to a gene: 6. The germline V gene has CDR1 MGHRA and CDR2 YSYEKL. CDR3 DNA: TGCGCCAGCAGCTTAAGCGGGACGACCTACGAGCAGTACTTC. Amino acid sequence: CASSLSGTTYEQYF.

The genes are TRBV10-1 and TRBJ2-3; 8 bases align to TRBD2. J gave up 2 bases and V 3 bases, and 1 base lay outside the gene matches. The CDR3 totals 14 residues. Per the germline V gene, CDR1 is WNHNN and CDR2 is SYGVQD (reference sequence). The CDR3 reads CASSELADTDTQYF. The CDR3 DNA reads as TGCGCCAGCAGTGAACTAGCGGACACAGATACGCAGTATTTT.

The V call is TRBV13, the J call TRBJ2-1, with D perhaps TRBD2 (5 bases). The CDR3 totals 11 residues. Trimming removed 9 bases at V and 8 bases at J, with 11 bases between. The germline CDR1 and CDR2 sequences are PRHDT and FYEKMQ (reference sequence). CDR3 coding DNA: TGTGCCAGTAGAGGGCCAGATGAGCAGTTCTTC. Translation gives CASRGPDEQFF. The variable domain in full, with the rest retrieved from reference TRBV13 and TRBJ2-1, is AAGVIQSPRHLIKEKRETATLKCYPIPRHDTVYWYQQGPGQDPQFLISFYEKMQSDKGSIPDRFSAQQFSDYHSELNMSSLELGDSALYFCASRGPDEQFFGPGTRLTVL.

This clone has a single count. The chain joins TRBV12-5 to TRBJ2-3; 8 bases map to TRBD2. V lost 6 bases and J lost 2; bases outside the gene matches: 7. CDR1 is LGHNT and CDR2 is FRNRAP in the germline V gene. The CDR3 sequence is 15 residues long. The chain's CDR3 is CASGKTSGPTDTQYF. CDR3 nucleotide sequence: TGTGCTAGTGGAAAAACTAGCGGACCCACAGATACGCAGTATTTT. Together with reference TRBV12-5 and TRBJ2-3, the CDR3 gives the full variable domain: DARVTQTPRHKVTEMGQEVTMRCQPILGHNTVFWYRQTMMQGLELLAYFRNRAPLDDSGMPKDRFSAEMPDATLATLKIQPSEPRDSAVYFCASGKTSGPTDTQYFGPGTRLTVL.

This sequence joins TRBV19 and TRBJ2-1; TRBD2 aligns across 9 bases. This CDR3 has 14 residues. Germline CDR1 is LNHDA and CDR2 is SQIVND (reference sequence). With 4 bases clipped from V and 8 bases from J, the junction kept 6 bases outside the gene matches. The CDR3: CASSKVSGSYEQFF. The CDR3 DNA is TGTGCCAGTAGTAAGGTTAGCGGGAGCTATGAGCAGTTCTTC.

The chain uses TRBV9 and TRBJ1-5; 9 bases map to TRBD1. This CDR3 region has 17 residues. V gave up 3 bases and J gave up 7 bases; unmatched junction bases: 14. Germline CDR1 is SGDLS and CDR2 is YYNGEE. CDR3 loop: CASSARPKGQGGQPQHF. DNA for the CDR3: TGTGCCAGCAGCGCCAGACCCAAGGGACAGGGCGGGCAGCCCCAGCATTTT.

J is TRBJ1-1 and V is TRBV9, with a weak D call TRBD1 (6 bases). Trimming cost V 4 bases and J 1 base, with 14 bases left between them. The V gene's germline CDR1 is SGDLS and CDR2 YYNGEE. There are 15 residues in the CDR3. CDR3 protein: CASSNDRDKNTEAFF. The CDR3 coding sequence is TGTGCCAGCAGCAATGACCGGGACAAGAACACTGAAGCTTTCTTT.

The CDR3 loop is CASSLLSGNTGELFF. DNA of the CDR3: TGCGCCAGCAGCTTGTTGAGCGGTAACACCGGGGAGCTGTTTTTT. The chain links TRBV5-1 to TRBJ2-2, with TRBD2 as a possible D gene (5 bases). The germline V gene has CDR1 SGHRS and CDR2 YFSETQ. The CDR3 totals 15 residues. With 1 base removed from V and 2 bases from J, the gap between germline ends came to 9 bases.

The V call is TRBV4-1, the J call TRBJ2-1; 8 bases agree with TRBD2. The V segment lost 3 bases and the J segment 4 bases; nucleotides outside the gene matches: 8. CDR3 length: 16 amino acids. Germline V gene data show CDR1 as MGHRA and CDR2 as YSYEKL. The CDR3 DNA is TGCGCCAGCAGCCAGTCCCTAGCGGGTGAATACAATGAGCAGTTCTTC. Amino acids: CASSQSLAGEYNEQFF.

The chain couples TRBV10-2 to TRBJ2-2, with 10 bases lining up with TRBD2. The CDR3 runs to 14 residues. V trimming: 11 bases; J trimming: 6 bases; junction bases outside the gene matches: 9. Germline V gives CDR1 WSHSY, CDR2 SAAADI. The CDR3 region is CASRGTSGAGELFF. The CDR3 nucleotides read TGCGCCTCCAGGGGCACTAGCGGGGCCGGGGAGCTGTTTTTT.

The J gene is TRBJ1-3, the V gene TRBV9; D gene ambiguous. V was pared by 2 bases and J by 0 bases, with 15 bases between. CDR3 length equals 17 residues. Germline loops: CDR1 SGDLS, CDR2 YYNGEE. For the CDR3, the DNA is TGTGCCAGCAGCGTGGGGTACAGTACCAGCTCTGGAAACACCATATATTTT. Its translation is CASSVGYSTSSGNTIYF.